This TCR beta chain came from a study of T-cell reconstitution after alpha-beta-depleted transplantation in children. Overall study findings and caveats: Among T cells one year after transplant, newly produced cells accounted for most counts and diversity. Some patients showed high day-60 TCRbeta diversity, which derived from surviving recipient T cells and thymic progenitors.

This clonotype was counted at least ten times. Its antigen is not identified. Germline values: CDR1 SGDLS, CDR2 YYNGEE. V was shortened by 0 bases and J by 5 bases, with 11 bases between the two germline ends. The CDR3 totals 15 residues. Unique molecular identifiers were incorporated during preparation of the TCRbeta library. In TCRdb, the PCR reads were re-called with MiXCR into one record per CDR3 protein. The sample records 250,000 to 300,000 distinct CDR3 sequences, 9.5% to 13% being singletons. Material: PBMCs, obtained before TCRalphabeta/CD19-depleted stem cell transplant. The TCR was taken from a boy in the first two years of life with acute myeloid leukemia, due to receive a stem cell transplant. The V and J genes are TRBV9 and TRBJ2-2; no reliable D call. The CDR3 sequence: CASSVGKPGTGELFF. In DNA, the CDR3 is TGTGCCAGCAGCGTAGGGAAGCCTGGTACCGGGGAGCTGTTTTTT. Combining the CDR3 with reference TRBV9 and TRBJ2-2 gives the whole variable domain DSGVTQTPKHLITATGQRVTLRCSPRSGDLSVYWYQQSLDQGLQFLIQYYNGEERAKGNILERFSAQQFPDLHSELNLSSLELGDSALYFCASSVGKPGTGELFFGEGSRLTVL.